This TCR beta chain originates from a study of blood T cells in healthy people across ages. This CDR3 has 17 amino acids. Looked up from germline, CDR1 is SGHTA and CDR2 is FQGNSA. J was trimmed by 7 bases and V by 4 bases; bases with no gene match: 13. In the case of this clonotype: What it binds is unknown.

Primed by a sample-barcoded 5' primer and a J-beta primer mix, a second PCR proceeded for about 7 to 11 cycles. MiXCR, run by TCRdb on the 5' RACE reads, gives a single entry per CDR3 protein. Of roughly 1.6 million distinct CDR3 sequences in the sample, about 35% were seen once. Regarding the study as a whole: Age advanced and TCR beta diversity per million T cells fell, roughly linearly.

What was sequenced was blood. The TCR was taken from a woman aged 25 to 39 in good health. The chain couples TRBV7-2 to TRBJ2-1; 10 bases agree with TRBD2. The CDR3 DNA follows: TGTGCCAGCAGCTCCTCTTCCGGGCTAGCGGGAGAAAATGAGCAGTTCTTC. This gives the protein CASSSSSGLAGENEQFF.